Presented here are 18 T cell receptor beta chains from one specimen sequenced in a study of blood T cell repertoires in COVID-19. Profiled with immunoSEQ multiplex PCR; TCRdb holds only in-frame clones, not every one. Found here are hundreds of thousands of clones, about 88% of them singletons; the top ten hold 13%. Material: peripheral blood. The receptors come from a woman in her 70s with COVID-19, enrolled during active disease.

The rearrangement joins TRBV10-2 to TRBJ2-7, with D possibly being TRBD2 (5 bases). The CDR3 sequence is 10 residues long. V was pared by 10 bases and J by 2 bases, with 6 bases between. CDR1 is WSHSY, CDR2 SAAADI, per germline. CDR3 region: CATGTYEQYF. The CDR3 bases are TGCGCCACCGGGACCTACGAGCAGTACTTC.

The chain couples TRBV6-5 to TRBJ2-3, with a weak D call TRBD1 (6 bases). The CDR3 runs 15 residues. CDR1 is MNHEY, CDR2 SVGAGI, per germline. The V end lost 7 bases, the J end lost 2 bases, and 16 bases lay between the germline ends. In DNA, the CDR3 is TGTGCCAGCACCCCGAGGGGGTCCCACACAGATACGCAGTATTTT. The encoded protein is CASTPRGSHTDTQYF.

The rearrangement links TRBV2 to TRBJ2-3; no firm D call. Germline CDR1 SNHLY, CDR2 FYNNEI. V lost 2 bases and J 1 base, leaving 7 bases between the germline ends. CDR3 length: 14 residues. This CDR3 is CASSERTGTDTQYF. The CDR3 DNA follows: TGTGCCAGCAGTGAAAGAACTGGCACAGATACGCAGTATTTT.

In its sample, this clone was seen once. The chain uses TRBV6-5 and TRBJ1-1, with D possibly matching TRBD1 (6 bases). CDR1 is MNHEY and CDR2 is SVGAGI in the germline V gene. The CDR3 has 15 amino acids. With 5 bases removed from V and 4 bases from J, the gap between germline ends came to 17 bases. In DNA form, the CDR3 reads TGTGCCAGCAGTCTCACCGGGGGGGCGCGCACTGAAGCTTTCTTT. Translated: CASSLTGGARTEAFF.

The chain joins TRBV7-2 to TRBJ1-4; possible D gene TRBD1, 5 bases. The ends were cut back, 4 bases at V and 8 bases at J, with 23 bases in the middle. The CDR3 has 17 residues. In germline, CDR1 is SGHTA, CDR2 FQGNSA. CDR3 DNA: TGTGCCAGCAGCTCAAGGCCCCAGGGCCCGATCGGCGAAAAACTGTTTTTT. This codes for CASSSRPQGPIGEKLFF. Supplemented by reference TRBV7-2 and TRBJ1-4, the full variable domain reads GAGVSQSPSNKVTEKGKDVELRCDPISGHTALYWYRQSLGQGLEFLIYFQGNSAPDKSGLPSDRFSAERTGGSVSTLTIQRTQQEDSAVYLCASSSRPQGPIGEKLFFGSGTQLSVL.

The V gene is TRBV7-3, the J gene TRBJ2-1; 8 nucleotides line up with TRBD2. From germline, CDR1 is SGHTA and CDR2 FQGTGA. The CDR3 has 15 residues. The ends lost 5 bases at V and 1 base at J; junction bases unmatched: 4. CDR3 nucleotide sequence: TGTGCCAGCAGCCCAGGACTAGCTTCCTACAATGAGCAGTTCTTC. Translation: CASSPGLASYNEQFF.

This sequence joins TRBV18 and TRBJ2-7, with a tentative D call TRBD1 (5 bases). Deletions cut 3 bases from V and 0 bases from J, with 12 bases between. Germline-derived CDR1 and CDR2 are KGHSH and LQKENI. The CDR3 consists of 15 residues. CDR3 protein: CASSPRQSTSYEQYF. The CDR3 DNA reads TGTGCCAGCTCACCGAGACAGTCAACCTCCTACGAGCAGTACTTC.

This clone came up a few times. The chain uses TRBV18 and TRBJ1-1, with TRBD1 as a possible D gene (5 bases). The V end lost 0 bases, the J end lost 0 bases, and 5 bases lay between the germline ends. The length of the CDR3 is 14 residues. Germline-derived CDR1 and CDR2 are KGHSH and LQKENI. The CDR3 protein is CASSPPTVNTEAFF. The CDR3 coding sequence is TGTGCCAGCTCACCACCGACAGTGAACACTGAAGCTTTCTTT.

The chain uses TRBV29-1 and TRBJ2-1; the match to TRBD1 covers 7 bases. Germline V lookup: CDR1 SQVTM, CDR2 ANQGSEA. The CDR3 length is 15 residues. V trimming: 5 bases; J trimming: 0 bases; junction bases outside the gene matches: 7. CDR3: CSVLGQNYSYNEQFF. CDR3 in DNA: TGCAGCGTTCTGGGACAGAACTACTCCTACAATGAGCAGTTCTTC.

The V gene is TRBV5-1, the J gene TRBJ2-5; 8 bases match TRBD1. There are 16 residues in the CDR3. Germline V gives CDR1 SGHRS, CDR2 YFSETQ. V lost 5 bases and J lost 7; bases outside the gene matches: 16. The CDR3 sequence: CASRNSIGQGTGTQYF. Written as DNA, the CDR3 is TGCGCCAGCAGAAACTCGATCGGACAGGGCACCGGGACCCAGTACTTC.

The chain links TRBV2 to TRBJ1-5; D is possibly TRBD1 (6 bases). Germline V lookup: CDR1 SNHLY, CDR2 FYNNEI. The ends were cut back, 2 bases at V and 5 bases at J, with 10 bases in the middle. The CDR3 is 14 amino acids. DNA for the CDR3: TGTGCCAGCAGTGAAAGGGACAAGTATCAGCCCCAGCATTTT. Translating it yields CASSERDKYQPQHF.

The rearrangement joins TRBV30 to TRBJ2-7; 14 positions agree with TRBD2. Germline V gene lookup returns CDR1 GTSNPN and CDR2 SVGIG (reference sequence). J lost 2 bases, V lost 1 base, and 13 bases had no gene match. The CDR3 spans 19 residues. The CDR3 here is CAWSAKGRTSGGRTYEQYF. The CDR3 DNA reads as TGTGCCTGGAGTGCAAAGGGAAGGACTAGCGGGGGGCGTACCTACGAGCAGTACTTC.

This clone has only a few counts. The gene calls are TRBV6-1 and TRBJ2-5; tentative D call: TRBD2 (5 bases). V was shortened by 2 bases and J by 5 bases, with 12 bases between the two germline ends. The CDR3 is made up of 14 amino acids. Germline loops: CDR1 MNHNS, CDR2 SASEGT. CDR3 nucleotide sequence: TGTGCCAGCAGTGAAAGGCGGCGGGCCGAGACCCAGTACTTC. Amino acid sequence: CASSERRRAETQYF.

The chain employs TRBV7-2 and TRBJ1-2, with D perhaps matching TRBD1 (6 bases). V lost 5 bases, J lost 6 bases, and 13 bases lay in between. This CDR3 contains 13 residues. Germline-derived CDR1 and CDR2 are SGHTA and FQGNSA. The chain's CDR3 is CASSPTGSNGYTF. The CDR3 DNA reads TGTGCCAGCAGCCCAACAGGGAGTAATGGCTACACCTTC.

This clone was recorded once. The rearrangement joins TRBV7-2 to TRBJ2-5; 7 bases match TRBD2. Trimming at V came to 1 base and at J to 4 bases, leaving 6 bases not matched to a gene. Germline values: CDR1 SGHTA, CDR2 FQGNSA. CDR3 size: 15 residues. The CDR3 reads CASSLGGLAVETQYF. The CDR3 bases are TGTGCCAGCAGCTTAGGGGGCCTAGCGGTAGAGACCCAGTACTTC.

This sequence joins TRBV7-3 and TRBJ1-1; tentative D call: TRBD1 (6 bases). Looked up from germline, CDR1 is SGHTA and CDR2 is FQGTGA. Trimming cost V 2 bases and J 9 bases, with 13 bases left between them. The CDR3 has 13 residues. CDR3 bases: TGTGCCAGCAGCTTATCCGACCGGGACAAAGCTTTCTTT. Amino acids: CASSLSDRDKAFF.

This sequence joins TRBV28 and TRBJ1-2; 9 positions match TRBD1. The germline V gene encodes CDR1 MDHEN and CDR2 SYDVKM. The CDR3 is 15 amino acids. With V trimmed by 5 bases and J by 8 bases, 12 bases remained unmatched. CDR3 sequence (DNA): TGTGCCAGCAGTCCGCCGGGACAGGGAAAAGGGGGCTACACCTTC. Encoded protein: CASSPPGQGKGGYTF.

The chain couples TRBV7-8 to TRBJ2-1, with 10 bases matching TRBD2. CDR3 length: 20 residues. The germline CDR1 and CDR2 sequences are SGHVS and FQNEAQ. Germline trimming cut 1 base from V and 6 bases from J; bases unmatched to any gene: 18. The CDR3 is CASSLGGERGGRLGSNEQFF. CDR3 nucleotide sequence: TGTGCCAGCAGCTTAGGAGGTGAGCGGGGGGGCCGACTGGGCAGCAATGAGCAGTTCTTC.